These T cell receptor beta chains were read from a single sample in a study of blood T cell repertoires in COVID-19. Generated by immunoSEQ multiplex PCR, the TCRdb table keeps only in-frame clones and is missing some. The profile shows over 200,000 clones, roughly 80% of them singletons. The sample comprised peripheral blood. These receptors originate from a woman between 40 and 55 years old with active or convalescent COVID-19. Both conserved end residues are part of each CDR3. The D gene is left open where the match is weak. Expanded clones get a size class; other rows say once, few or many, or leave the size out.

J gene | clone size | V gene | D gene | CDR3 DNA | CDR3 protein
TRBJ1-6 | . | TRBV5-6 | TRBD1 | TGTGCCAGCAGCTTATTGGACAGGAGGGATTCACCCCTCCACTTT | CASSLLDRRDSPLHF
TRBJ2-1 | medium-sized | TRBV5-6 | TRBD2 | TGTGCCAGCAGCTCGGGACTAGCGGGAAACAATGAGCAGTTCTTC | CASSSGLAGNNEQFF
TRBJ2-7 | . | TRBV7-8 | . | TGTGCCAGCAGCCCCTCCGCGGGGCTATGGTACGAGCAGTACTTC | CASSPSAGLWYEQYF
TRBJ2-3 | . | TRBV11-3 | . | TGTGCCAGCAGCTTTTCAGCGAGCACAGATACGCAGTATTTT | CASSFSASTDTQYF
TRBJ1-2 | . | TRBV7-6 | TRBD1 | TGTGCCAGCAGCTTAGCGGGCAGGGGGCTAGTTCGGCGGGATGGCTACACCTTC | CASSLAGRGLVRRDGYTF
TRBJ1-2 | . | TRBV6-5 | . | TGTGCCAGCAGTTACTCACAGGTTTATGGCTACACCTTC | CASSYSQVYGYTF
TRBJ2-7 | . | TRBV3-1/TRBV3-2 | TRBD1 | TGTGCCAGCAGCCAAGAGGGACAGCGGCGAGGTGGGGAGCAGTACTTC | CASSQEGQRRGGEQYF
TRBJ2-7 | . | TRBV18 | . | TGTGCCAGCTCACCTAGCGACAACTACGAGCAGTACTTC | CASSPSDNYEQYF
TRBJ2-2 | . | TRBV7-3 | TRBD2 | TGTGCCAGCAGCTCCGGGAGGGCCGGGGAGCTGTTTTTT | CASSSGRAGELFF
TRBJ2-3 | . | TRBV4-3 | TRBD2 | TGCGCCAGCAGCCACTCTACCGGGACTAGCGGGGATGATACGCAGTATTTT | CASSHSTGTSGDDTQYF
TRBJ2-5 | . | TRBV10-3 | TRBD2 | TGTGCCATCAGTGGCGATGGCGGGGGAGTCCAAGAGACCCAGTACTTC | CAISGDGGGVQETQYF
TRBJ2-1 | . | TRBV6-2/TRBV6-3 | TRBD2 | TGTGCCAGCAGTTCTAGAAGCGGGAGGGTTAATGAGCAGTTCTTC | CASSSRSGRVNEQFF
TRBJ2-5 | . | TRBV19 | TRBD2 | TGTGCCAGTAGTATGACTAGCGGGATGACAGGGGAGACCCAGTACTTC | CASSMTSGMTGETQYF
TRBJ2-2 | . | TRBV4-2 | . | TGTGCCAGCACCGTAACAACAGCATCGAACACCGGGGAGCTGTTTTTT | CASTVTTASNTGELFF
TRBJ1-2 | . | TRBV6-1 | . | TGTGCCAGCAGTGAACCTGGGGGCAACTATGGCTACACCTTC | CASSEPGGNYGYTF
TRBJ1-2 | . | TRBV29-1 | . | TGCAGCGTTGCTACAGCAACGACCCGAGGCTACACCTTC | CSVATATTRGYTF
TRBJ2-2 | many | TRBV25-1 | TRBD1 | TGTGCCAGCAGTCCCAGGGGGTGGACCGGGGAGCTGTTTTTT | CASSPRGWTGELFF
TRBJ2-7 | . | TRBV5-4 | . | TGTGCCAGCAGCTTGCAAGGGGAGGACGAGCAGTACTTC | CASSLQGEDEQYF
TRBJ2-1 | . | TRBV30 | . | TGTGCCCGGACTAAAGGGGCAGGGATCCATGAGCAGTTCTTC | CARTKGAGIHEQFF
TRBJ2-7 | . | TRBV24-1 | . | TGTGCCACCAGTGACGGGGGAACCTACGAGCAGTACTTC | CATSDGGTYEQYF
TRBJ1-2 | . | TRBV29-1 | . | TGCAGCGTTGATAAGAGGGGAGGTTATGGCTACACCTTC | CSVDKRGGYGYTF
TRBJ1-2 | . | TRBV6-1 | TRBD1 | TGTGCCAGCAGTGAAAGAAGAGCAGGGGGTGACTATGGCTACACCTTC | CASSERRAGGDYGYTF
TRBJ1-4 | few | TRBV4-2 | TRBD1 | TGTGCCAGCAGCCAAGATCCGGGGACAGAGCTAGGTGAAAAACTGTTTTTT | CASSQDPGTELGEKLFF
TRBJ2-7 | few | TRBV19 | TRBD1 | TGTGCCTGTTCACAGGGGGCGGCAAACGAGCAGTACTTC | CACSQGAANEQYF
TRBJ1-1 | . | TRBV18 | . | TGTGCCAGCTCACCGCGAGCACGGGAGAACACTGAAGCTTTCTTT | CASSPRARENTEAFF
TRBJ2-5 | . | TRBV6-5 | TRBD2 | TGTGCCAGCAGTTTCCGGACTAGCGGGGAAGAGACCCAGTACTTC | CASSFRTSGEETQYF
TRBJ2-5 | . | TRBV5-1 | . | TGCGCCAGCAGCTTGGGACGGGAAGAGACCCAGTACTTC | CASSLGREETQYF
TRBJ1-3 | . | TRBV3-1/TRBV3-2 | . | TGTGCCAGCACCCAATTTCGAGCTGGAAACACCATATATTTT | CASTQFRAGNTIYF
TRBJ2-1 | . | TRBV3-1/TRBV3-2 | TRBD2 | TGTGCCAGCAGCCCACTAGCGGGAGCCTACAATGAGCAGTTCTTC | CASSPLAGAYNEQFF
TRBJ2-1 | once | TRBV6-2/TRBV6-3 | TRBD2 | TGTGCCAGCAGTTACTTCCCAGCGGGGGATAAGCAGTTCTTC | CASSYFPAGDKQFF
TRBJ1-2 | . | TRBV10-1 | . | TGCGCCAGCAGTGAGCTCCATCCCGGAGGCTCCCCTGGCTACACCTTC | CASSELHPGGSPGYTF
TRBJ1-3 | . | TRBV14 | . | TGTGCCAGCAGCCAGCAGACAGTACTCTCTGGAAACACCATATATTTT | CASSQQTVLSGNTIYF
TRBJ2-3 | . | TRBV24-1 | TRBD1 | TGTGCCACCAGTGATTTGGGACAGGGTTTCACAGATACGCAGTATTTT | CATSDLGQGFTDTQYF
TRBJ2-7 | . | TRBV11-2 | . | TGTGCCAGCAGCTTTCGTTTGGCAACCTACGAGCAGTACTTC | CASSFRLATYEQYF
TRBJ1-1 | . | TRBV25-1 | TRBD1 | TGTGCCAGCAGTGAATTACGAACAGGGGGCACTGAAGCTTTCTTT | CASSELRTGGTEAFF
TRBJ1-2 | . | TRBV5-1 | . | TGCGCCAGCGGCCCGAGGACAGCGAGCTATGGCTACACCTTC | CASGPRTASYGYTF
TRBJ1-1 | . | TRBV10-3 | . | TGTGCCATCAGTGAGTCGGACGTGACAGGGAACACTGAAGCTTTCTTT | CAISESDVTGNTEAFF
TRBJ2-7 | . | TRBV29-1 | TRBD1 | TGCAGCGTCAGGGACAGGATCTACGAGCAGTACTTC | CSVRDRIYEQYF
TRBJ1-1 | . | TRBV27 | TRBD1 | TGTGCCAGCAGACATACCGGACAGGGGGCTCGTGAAGCTTTCTTT | CASRHTGQGAREAFF
TRBJ1-1 | . | TRBV2 | . | TGTGCCAGCAGCCGACAGGCAATGAACACTGAAGCTTTCTTT | CASSRQAMNTEAFF
TRBJ1-4 | many | TRBV2 | . | TGTGCCAGCAGTGAGCGGGCGGGCTGGGTTGAAAAACTGTTTTTT | CASSERAGWVEKLFF